Each of the 30 T cell receptor beta chains below was sequenced from the same sample in a study of blood T cell repertoires in COVID-19. Sequencing used immunoSEQ multiplex PCR; TCRdb keeps in-frame clones, though not all of them. The sample lists about 150,000 clones, roughly 80% seen once, with approximately 3.7% in the top ten. The specimen sequenced was peripheral blood. Source of these receptors: an elderly woman with acute or convalescent COVID-19.

The CDR3 loop reads CASKDGQGNDEAFF. The DNA of the CDR3 is TGTGCCAGCAAGGACGGACAGGGCAATGATGAAGCTTTCTTT. The chain links TRBV6-1 to TRBJ1-1; 8 bases map to TRBD1. There are 14 residues in the CDR3. V trimming: 7 bases; J trimming: 7 bases; junction bases outside the gene matches: 11. Germline CDR1 and CDR2: MNHNS and SASEGT.

V and J are TRBV10-1 and TRBJ1-2, with D possibly matching TRBD1 (6 bases). CDR3 length: 13 amino acids. Per the germline V gene, CDR1 is WNHNN and CDR2 is SYGVQD (reference sequence). Between the trimmed V and J ends, which lost 10 bases and 0 bases, there was a span of 12 bases. The CDR3 is CATGQKANYGYTF. In DNA, the CDR3 is TGCGCCACCGGACAGAAAGCTAACTATGGCTACACCTTC.

The V call is TRBV3-1 (or the pseudogene TRBV3-2), the J call TRBJ2-7; a possible D gene is TRBD2 (5 bases). Germline V gene sequence: CDR1 LGHDT, CDR2 YNNKEL (reference sequence). V shed 4 bases and J shed 1 base, with 11 bases lying between them. This CDR3 spans 14 amino acids. The CDR3 DNA reads as TGTGCCAGCAGCCCCCTGGGGAGTTCCTACGAGCAGTACTTC. It is translated as CASSPLGSSYEQYF.

The chain carries TRBV30 and TRBJ1-2; no definite D call. Germline lookup yields CDR1 GTSNPN and CDR2 SVGIG (reference sequence). CDR3 length: 11 amino acids. V dropped 0 bases and J dropped 4 bases, with 3 bases sitting between them. In nucleotides, the CDR3 is TGTGCCTGGAGTGTCTTCTATGGCTACACCTTC. Protein product: CAWSVFYGYTF.

The chain joins TRBV3-1 (or the pseudogene TRBV3-2) to TRBJ2-1, with 7 bases that match TRBD1. CDR3 length: 14 residues. Per the germline V gene, CDR1 is LGHDT and CDR2 is YNNKEL (reference sequence). With 5 bases clipped from V and 8 bases from J, the junction kept 9 bases outside the gene matches. The CDR3: CASSKPDRAHEQFF. CDR3 DNA: TGTGCCAGCAGCAAACCCGACAGGGCCCATGAGCAGTTCTTC.

This clone turned up a few times. The chain is built from TRBV10-2 and TRBJ1-1; weak D call: TRBD1 (5 bases). V was clipped by 2 bases and J by 6 bases, with 10 bases between them. The CDR3 is 13 residues long. Germline CDR1 reads WSHSY; CDR2 reads SAAADI. DNA for the CDR3: TGCGCCAGCAGTGAGATCCCAGGGTCTGAAGCTTTCTTT. As protein: CASSEIPGSEAFF.

J is TRBJ2-1 and V is TRBV30; the match to TRBD2 covers 9 bases. The CDR3 runs 19 residues. The V and J ends lost 8 bases and 0 bases, in that order; junction bases with no gene match: 20. Germline CDR1 is GTSNPN and CDR2 is SVGIG (reference sequence). CDR3 protein: CARYPFGSGSQSSYNEQFF. The CDR3 DNA reads TGTGCCCGCTACCCCTTTGGTAGCGGGAGTCAGAGCTCCTACAATGAGCAGTTCTTC.

CDR3 in amino acids: CASSLAQAPEHGYTF. In DNA form, the CDR3 reads TGTGCCAGCAGCTTGGCCCAGGCCCCAGAGCATGGCTACACCTTC. The chain is built from TRBV5-4 and TRBJ1-2; D not resolved. Germline-derived CDR1 and CDR2 are SGHNT and YYREEE (reference sequence). V lost 0 bases and J 6 bases, leaving 15 bases between the germline ends. The CDR3 loop spans 15 amino acids.

This clone was counted once. The genes are TRBV7-2 and TRBJ2-3; TRBD1 matches 7 bases. The CDR3 extends over 18 amino acids. With 4 bases clipped from V and 2 bases from J, the junction kept 15 bases outside the gene matches. CDR1 is SGHTA and CDR2 is FQGNSA in the germline V gene. The CDR3 DNA reads as TGTGCCAGCAGCTCGATCTTTGAGGTCGGGACAGCCACAGATACGCAGTATTTT. It encodes CASSSIFEVGTATDTQYF.

The chain has TRBV14 and TRBJ1-6; D remains ambiguous. The CDR3 runs to 14 residues. V was clipped by 0 bases and J by 11 bases, with 11 bases between them. Germline V gene data show CDR1 as SGHDN and CDR2 as FVKESK. The CDR3 loop is CASSQEGVGAPLHF. DNA for the CDR3: TGTGCCAGCAGCCAAGAGGGAGTTGGGGCACCCCTCCACTTT.

This chain connects TRBV19 to TRBJ2-3, with TRBD1 matching 7 bases. There are 16 residues in the CDR3. Germline CDR1 LNHDA, CDR2 SQIVND (reference sequence). J was trimmed by 0 bases and V by 5 bases; bases with no gene match: 8. The CDR3 nucleotides are TGTGCCAGTAGTCCCCTTGGGACAGAGAGCACAGATACGCAGTATTTT. The encoded protein is CASSPLGTESTDTQYF.

This chain connects TRBV3-1 (or the pseudogene TRBV3-2) to TRBJ2-1, with D uncertain. This CDR3 comprises 13 residues. V lost 4 bases, J lost 7 bases, and 11 bases lay in between. Per germline, CDR1 LGHDT and CDR2 YNNKEL (reference sequence). CDR3 bases: TGTGCCAGCAGCCCCGACTCCAGAAATGAGCAGTTCTTC. Translation gives CASSPDSRNEQFF.

This clone has only one observation. This chain connects TRBV6-5 to TRBJ1-1; D is uncertain. Trimming took off 6 bases at V and 2 bases at J, with 13 bases between the two ends. CDR3 size: 14 residues. In germline, CDR1 is MNHEY, CDR2 SVGAGI. DNA of the CDR3: TGTGCCAGCAGCCCCGACGAGGAAAACACTGAAGCTTTCTTT. As protein: CASSPDEENTEAFF.

J is TRBJ1-1 and V is TRBV7-2, with TRBD1 matching over 7 bases. V lost 5 bases to trimming and J lost 4 bases; unmatched junction nucleotides: 10. CDR3 size: 15 residues. The germline V gene encodes CDR1 SGHTA and CDR2 FQGNSA. DNA for the CDR3: TGTGCCAGCAGCCCTGTTACAGGGGTAGGCACTGAAGCTTTCTTT. This gives the protein CASSPVTGVGTEAFF.

The V and J genes are TRBV19 and TRBJ2-4; 11 bases are a match to TRBD2. The CDR3 contains 15 residues. Germline-derived CDR1 and CDR2 are LNHDA and SQIVND (reference sequence). Unmatched junction bases numbered 13, after V lost 5 bases and J lost 13 bases. CDR3 nucleotide sequence: TGTGCCAGTAGTTTCGTTCCGGGACTAGCGGACACGCAGTACTTC. Its translation is CASSFVPGLADTQYF.

In the case of this clone: One end of the junction fails to match germline, which may point to a read error. The V gene is TRBV5-1, the J gene TRBJ1-1, with 9 bases identical to TRBD1. The CDR3 runs to 17 residues. CDR1 and CDR2 (germline): SGHRS, YFSETQ. This chain's CDR3 is CVSSPVPGQGLRTEAFF. CDR3 coding DNA: TGCGTCAGCAGCCCCGTCCCGGGACAGGGTTTGAGGACTGAAGCTTTCTTT.

The rearrangement joins TRBV7-2 to TRBJ2-7; tentatively, D is TRBD2 (5 bases). The CDR3 covers 13 residues. Germline loops: CDR1 SGHTA, CDR2 FQGNSA. Between the trimmed V and J ends, which lost 2 bases and 5 bases, there was a span of 10 bases. CDR3 in DNA: TGTGCCAGCAGCTTACAATCCGGGGACGAGCAGTACTTC. It yields the protein CASSLQSGDEQYF. Full variable domain (rest looked up from reference TRBV7-2 and TRBJ2-7): GAGVSQSPSNKVTEKGKDVELRCDPISGHTALYWYRQSLGQGLEFLIYFQGNSAPDKSGLPSDRFSAERTGGSVSTLTIQRTQQEDSAVYLCASSLQSGDEQYFGPGTRLTVT.

This chain uses TRBV6-1 with TRBJ1-3, with 7 positions matching TRBD1. The V gene's germline CDR1 is MNHNS and CDR2 SASEGT. With 4 bases clipped from V and 0 bases from J, the junction kept 9 bases outside the gene matches. CDR3 length: 17 amino acids. CDR3 DNA: TGTGCCAGCAGTGCGGGGACAGAGTTAAGCTCTGGAAACACCATATATTTT. This encodes CASSAGTELSSGNTIYF.

The chain links TRBV11-1 to TRBJ2-1, with D possibly being TRBD1 (6 bases). From germline, CDR1 is SGHAT and CDR2 FQDESV (reference sequence). Trimming left V 1 base short and J 9 bases short, with 13 bases between. This CDR3 region has 14 residues. The CDR3 region has the DNA TGTGCCAGCAGCTTAGGGCTAGGGGGTAGTGAGCAGTTCTTC. This encodes CASSLGLGGSEQFF.

The chain uses TRBV19 and TRBJ1-5; D gene uncertain. This CDR3 has 17 amino acids. V lost 5 bases and J 0 bases, leaving 17 bases between the germline ends. Germline CDR1 and CDR2: LNHDA and SQIVND (reference sequence). CDR3 coding DNA: TGTGCCAGTAGTTATGTGGCGGCGGATTATAGCAATCAGCCCCAGCATTTT. It codes for CASSYVAADYSNQPQHF.

Written as DNA, the CDR3 is TGTGCCAGCAGCCAGGGACAAGCCAGCAATCAGCCCCAGCATTTT. This sequence encodes CASSQGQASNQPQHF. The chain uses TRBV7-9 and TRBJ1-5, with a weak D call TRBD1 (6 bases). CDR1 is SEHNR and CDR2 is FQNEAQ in the germline V gene (reference sequence). The V and J ends lost 5 bases and 1 base respectively, with 12 bases between them. The CDR3 loop spans 15 amino acids. Variable domain in full (rest from reference TRBV7-9 and TRBJ1-5): DTGVSQNPRHKITKRGQNVTFRCDPISEHNRLYWYRQTLGQGPEFLTYFQNEAQLEKSRLLSDRFSAERPKGSFSTLEIQRTEQGDSAMYLCASSQGQASNQPQHFGDGTRLSIL.

The DNA for the CDR3 is TGTGCCAGCAGCAGATTGGGCCCGAACACTGAAGCTTTCTTT. The encoded protein is CASSRLGPNTEAFF. The V and J genes are TRBV27 and TRBJ1-1, with D hard to call. The germline V gene has CDR1 MNHEY and CDR2 SMNVEV (reference sequence). This CDR3 has 14 residues. Trimming took off 6 bases at V and 1 base at J, with 12 bases between the two ends.

The rearrangement joins TRBV6-5 to TRBJ1-3, with 7 bases lining up with TRBD1. Germline loops: CDR1 MNHEY, CDR2 SVGAGI. There are 15 residues in the CDR3. V dropped 5 bases and J dropped 8; count of bases not matched to a gene: 12. CDR3: CASSNGQARKDTIYF. CDR3 in DNA: TGTGCCAGCAGTAACGGACAGGCCAGGAAGGACACCATATATTTT.

The chain carries TRBV7-2 and TRBJ2-7; D possibly corresponds to TRBD2 (6 bases). The CDR3 loop spans 14 amino acids. Germline V gene data show CDR1 as SGHTA and CDR2 as FQGNSA. Between the trimmed V and J ends, which lost 1 base and 3 bases, there was a span of 10 bases. CDR3 coding DNA: TGTGCCAGCAGCTTAGTGGAGGGAAACTACGAGCAGTACTTC. Its protein product is CASSLVEGNYEQYF.

This chain joins TRBV9 and TRBJ2-5; TRBD2 matches at 7 bases. The CDR3 covers 15 residues. The V gene's germline CDR1 is SGDLS and CDR2 YYNGEE. V was pared by 0 bases and J by 7 bases, with 9 bases of the junction left unmatched. The CDR3 DNA is TGTGCCAGCAGCGTAGACGTCAGCGGGGCAGGGACCCAGTACTTC. Translation gives CASSVDVSGAGTQYF.

The chain is built from TRBV11-2 and TRBJ2-5; D is perhaps TRBD2 (5 bases). V lost 2 bases, J lost 11 bases, and 18 bases lay in between. Germline V gene data show CDR1 as SGHAT and CDR2 as FQNNGV. CDR3 size: 14 residues. The CDR3 nucleotides are TGTGCCAGCAGCTTACTCACCGGCCGGGGTCGTCAGTACTTC. It encodes CASSLLTGRGRQYF.

The CDR3 DNA reads as TGTGCCTGGAGTACAGGGCTAAGCTCCTATAATTCACCCCTCCACTTT. Translated: CAWSTGLSSYNSPLHF. The chain recombines TRBV30 with TRBJ1-6; TRBD1 might be the D (6 bases). The CDR3 extends over 16 amino acids. Germline lookup yields CDR1 GTSNPN and CDR2 SVGIG (reference sequence). V shed 2 bases and J shed 0 bases, with 11 bases lying between them.

This clone was observed once. The chain uses TRBV2 and TRBJ2-2; 11 nucleotides line up with TRBD1. The CDR3 length is 14 residues. CDR1 and CDR2 from the germline V gene are SNHLY and FYNNEI. J gave up 6 bases and V 6 bases, and 3 bases lay outside the gene matches. CDR3 DNA sequence: TGTGCCAGCAGGGGACAGGGGGGAGCCGGGGAGCTGTTTTTT. This encodes CASRGQGGAGELFF.

The rearrangement links TRBV6-5 to TRBJ2-5; weak D call: TRBD2 (6 bases). Germline CDR1 is MNHEY and CDR2 is SVGAGI. Trimming cost V 7 bases and J 4 bases, with 16 bases left between them. The CDR3 spans 14 residues. This chain's CDR3 is CASTLSTGVETQYF. The DNA of the CDR3 is TGTGCCAGCACCCTCAGTACGGGGGTAGAGACCCAGTACTTC.

The genes are TRBV7-2 and TRBJ2-7, with D perhaps TRBD1 (6 bases). CDR3 size: 15 residues. Germline loops: CDR1 SGHTA, CDR2 FQGNSA. V lost 2 bases and J 2 bases, leaving 13 bases between the germline ends. The CDR3 spells CASSLSPRGTYEQYF. CDR3 DNA sequence: TGTGCCAGCAGCTTATCCCCCAGGGGCACCTACGAGCAGTACTTC.